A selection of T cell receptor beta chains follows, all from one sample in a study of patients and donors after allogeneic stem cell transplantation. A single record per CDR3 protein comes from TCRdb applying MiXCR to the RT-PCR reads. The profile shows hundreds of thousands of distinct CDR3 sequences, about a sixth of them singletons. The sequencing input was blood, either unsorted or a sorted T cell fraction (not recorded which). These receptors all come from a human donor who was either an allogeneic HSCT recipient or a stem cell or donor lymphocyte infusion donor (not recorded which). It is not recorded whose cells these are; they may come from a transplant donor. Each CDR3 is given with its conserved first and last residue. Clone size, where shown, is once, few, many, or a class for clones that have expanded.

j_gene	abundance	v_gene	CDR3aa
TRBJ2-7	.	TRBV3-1	CASSQGMGTAGSHEQYF
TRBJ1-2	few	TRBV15	CATLSELDYGYTF
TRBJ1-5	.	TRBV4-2	CASSQVGRGGGNQPQHF
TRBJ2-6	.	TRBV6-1	CASITGFRSGANVLTF
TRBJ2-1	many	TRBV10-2	CASSGGWEQFF
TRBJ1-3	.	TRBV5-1	CASSQGGPRGGNTIYF
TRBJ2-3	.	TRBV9	CASSGGLGSGTDTQYF
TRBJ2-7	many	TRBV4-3	CASSQDWDIYEQYF
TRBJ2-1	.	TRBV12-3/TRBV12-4	CASSLGGGVVYNEQFF
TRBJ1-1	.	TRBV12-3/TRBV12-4	CASSLGEFRNTEAFF
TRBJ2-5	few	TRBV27	CASSMTGRQETQYF
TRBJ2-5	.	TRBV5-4	CAISSPAREETQYF
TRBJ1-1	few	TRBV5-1	CASSSILPGQGRAEAFF
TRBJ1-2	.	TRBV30	CAWTLGNYGYTF
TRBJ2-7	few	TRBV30	CAWSGNYEQYF
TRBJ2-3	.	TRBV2	CASSPTAILTDTQYF
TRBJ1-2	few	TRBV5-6	CASSLPDRDLDGYTF
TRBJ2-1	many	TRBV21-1	CASSKKGTGLNNEQFF
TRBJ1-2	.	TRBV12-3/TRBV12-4	CASSSRGYTF
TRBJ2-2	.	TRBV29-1	CSAKLGTGELFF
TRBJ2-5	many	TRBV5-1	CASSLGLTLPKGETQYF
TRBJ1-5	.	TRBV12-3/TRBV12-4	CASASDRGQPQHF
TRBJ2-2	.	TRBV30	CAEEMSGPGELFF
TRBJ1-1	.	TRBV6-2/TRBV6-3	CASSRARYGANTEAFF
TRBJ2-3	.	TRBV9	CASSVGASSSTDTQYF
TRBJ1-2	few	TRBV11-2	CASSPGPRTRYGYTF
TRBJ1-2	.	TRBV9	CASSTARGASDGYTF
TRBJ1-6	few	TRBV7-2	CASSLWDLGHSPLHF
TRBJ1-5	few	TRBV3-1	CASSQGQGTYRPQHF
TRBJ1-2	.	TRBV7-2	CASSLASDSDYGYTF
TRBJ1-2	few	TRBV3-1	CASSQVGRGHGGYTF
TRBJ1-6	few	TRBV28	CATGNNNSPLHF
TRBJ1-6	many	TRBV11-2	CASSFGTGVNSPLHF
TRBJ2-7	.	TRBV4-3	CASSQAFGYYEQYF
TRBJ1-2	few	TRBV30	CAWSLGQGHYGYTF
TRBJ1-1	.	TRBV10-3	CAIRQGSTEAFF
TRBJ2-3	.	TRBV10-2	CASSGAGTSGTDTQYF
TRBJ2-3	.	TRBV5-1	CASSPGWTGQFFTDTQYF
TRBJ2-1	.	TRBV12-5	CASGLLSTRFNEQFF
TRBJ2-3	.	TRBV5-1	CASSPGTGAHTDTQYF
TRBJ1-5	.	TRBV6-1	CASSFGTGPYSNQPQHF
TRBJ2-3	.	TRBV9	CASSVGASGGTDTQYF
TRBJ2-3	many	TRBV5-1	CASRFASTDTQYF
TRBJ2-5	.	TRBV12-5	CASGPVGTSLGPETQYF
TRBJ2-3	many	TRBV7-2	CASSLGTSGGALRQYF
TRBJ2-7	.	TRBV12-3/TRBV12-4	CASRYRDFSYEQYF
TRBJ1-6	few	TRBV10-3	CAIRPGDRANSPLHF
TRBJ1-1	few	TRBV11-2	CASSPGQGASSFVNTEAFF
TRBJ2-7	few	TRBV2	CASSGEGQGGFWKEQYF
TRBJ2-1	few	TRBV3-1	CASSLQGLGSYNEQFF
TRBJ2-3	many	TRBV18	CASSRGGSGPTDTQYF
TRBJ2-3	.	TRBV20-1	CSARGTSGRGPRADTQYF
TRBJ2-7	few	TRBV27	CASREPGQGVYEQYF
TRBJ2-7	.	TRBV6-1	CASSEGGTYEQYF
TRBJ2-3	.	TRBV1	CTILELDTQYF
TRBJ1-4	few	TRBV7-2	CASSLEVFWGPEKLFF
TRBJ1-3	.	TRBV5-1	CASSFGGRSGNTIYF
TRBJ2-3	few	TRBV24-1	CATSDYELAGGRNTDTQYF
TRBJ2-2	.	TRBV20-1	CSASSDTGELFF